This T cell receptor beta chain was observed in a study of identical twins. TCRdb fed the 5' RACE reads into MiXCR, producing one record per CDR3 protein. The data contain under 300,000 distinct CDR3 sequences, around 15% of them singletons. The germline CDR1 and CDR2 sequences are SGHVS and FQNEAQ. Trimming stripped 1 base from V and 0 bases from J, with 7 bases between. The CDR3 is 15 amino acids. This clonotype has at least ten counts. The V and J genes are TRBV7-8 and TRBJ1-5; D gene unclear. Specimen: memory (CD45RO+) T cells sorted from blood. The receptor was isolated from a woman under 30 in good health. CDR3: CASSLGHISNQPQHF. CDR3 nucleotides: TGTGCCAGCAGCTTAGGTCACATTAGCAATCAGCCCCAGCATTTT.